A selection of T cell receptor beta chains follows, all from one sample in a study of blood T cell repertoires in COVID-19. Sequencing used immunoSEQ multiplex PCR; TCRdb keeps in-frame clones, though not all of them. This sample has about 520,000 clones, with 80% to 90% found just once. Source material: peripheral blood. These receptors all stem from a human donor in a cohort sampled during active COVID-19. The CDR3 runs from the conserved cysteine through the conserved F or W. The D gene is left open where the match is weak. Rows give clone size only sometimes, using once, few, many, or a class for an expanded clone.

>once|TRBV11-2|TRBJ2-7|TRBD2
TGTGCCAGCAGCCCGGGACTAGCGGACGAGCAGTACTTC
CASSPGLADEQYF
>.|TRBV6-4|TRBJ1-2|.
TGTGCCAGCAGAGAGACAGGAGTTGAGGACTACACCTTC
CASRETGVEDYTF
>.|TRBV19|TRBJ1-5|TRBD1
TGTGCCGCGTGCCCGAGGGGGCAGGTAATAAGCAATCAGCCCCAGCATTTT
CAACPRGQVISNQPQHF
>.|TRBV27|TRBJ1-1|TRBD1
TGTGCCAGCAACTACGGACAGGGTTTCGGGACTGAAGCTTTCTTT
CASNYGQGFGTEAFF
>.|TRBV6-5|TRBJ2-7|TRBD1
TGTGCCAGCAGATCGGGACAGATCGAGTACGAGCAGTACTTC
CASRSGQIEYEQYF
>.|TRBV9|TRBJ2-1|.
TGTGCCAGCAGCGTCAGCGCGACGGGGAATGAGCAGTTCTTC
CASSVSATGNEQFF
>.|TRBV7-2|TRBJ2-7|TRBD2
TGTGCCAGCAGACCCGCTCAAGGGCGGGGGTCCTACGAGCAGTACTTC
CASRPAQGRGSYEQYF
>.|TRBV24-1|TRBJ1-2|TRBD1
TGTGCCACCAGTGATACTGCCGTGACAGGGTACTATGGCTACACCTTC
CATSDTAVTGYYGYTF
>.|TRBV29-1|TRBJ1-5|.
TGCAGCGCCGCGGTCTCCAATCAGCCCCAGCATTTT
CSAAVSNQPQHF
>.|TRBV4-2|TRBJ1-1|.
TGTGCCAGCAGCGCCCCCGGGACATTTGGGGTAGGGACTGAAGCTTTCTTT
CASSAPGTFGVGTEAFF
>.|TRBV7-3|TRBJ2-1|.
TGTGCCAGCAGCTTATCCAGGGGCAATGAGCAGTTCTTC
CASSLSRGNEQFF
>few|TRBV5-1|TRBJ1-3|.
TGCGCCAGCAGCTTGGCCGGGGGAAAGTCCACTGGAAACACCATATATTTT
CASSLAGGKSTGNTIYF
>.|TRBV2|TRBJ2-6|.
TGTGCTCGAGATCTCTCTAGGAGTTCTGGGGCCAACGTCCTGACTTTC
CARDLSRSSGANVLTF
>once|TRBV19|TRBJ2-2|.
TGTGCCAGTAGTTCGAGGTCTTTACGGAACACCGGGGAGCTGTTTTTT
CASSSRSLRNTGELFF
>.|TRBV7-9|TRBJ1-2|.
TGTGCCAGCAGCTTAGAATCCCTAACGGGGGGCTACACCTTC
CASSLESLTGGYTF
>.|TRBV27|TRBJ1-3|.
TGTGCCAGCAGTTTTGGTAACTCCATATATTTT
CASSFGNSIYF
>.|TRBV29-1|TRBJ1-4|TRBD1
TGCAGCGCCGAAGTTCGACAGGGGGGTGAAAAACTGTTTTTT
CSAEVRQGGEKLFF
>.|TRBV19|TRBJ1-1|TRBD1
TGTGCCAGTAGTCCGGGACAGGGAGTTTTTGCTTTCTTT
CASSPGQGVFAFF